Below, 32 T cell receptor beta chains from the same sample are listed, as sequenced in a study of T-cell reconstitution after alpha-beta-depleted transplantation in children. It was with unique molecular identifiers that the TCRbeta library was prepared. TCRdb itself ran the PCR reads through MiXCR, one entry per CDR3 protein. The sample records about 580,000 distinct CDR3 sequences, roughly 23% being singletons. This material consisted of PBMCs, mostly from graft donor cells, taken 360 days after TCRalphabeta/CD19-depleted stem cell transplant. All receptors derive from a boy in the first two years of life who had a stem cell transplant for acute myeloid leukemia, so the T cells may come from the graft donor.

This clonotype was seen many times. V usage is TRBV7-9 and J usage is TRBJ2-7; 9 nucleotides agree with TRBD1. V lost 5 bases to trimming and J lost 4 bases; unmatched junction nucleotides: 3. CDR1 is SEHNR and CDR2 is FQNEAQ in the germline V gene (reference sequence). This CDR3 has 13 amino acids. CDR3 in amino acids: CASSRTGVYEQYF. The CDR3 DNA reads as TGTGCCAGCAGCCGGACAGGGGTTTACGAGCAGTACTTC. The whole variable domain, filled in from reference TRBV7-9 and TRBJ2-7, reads DTGVSQNPRHKITKRGQNVTFRCDPISEHNRLYWYRQTLGQGPEFLTYFQNEAQLEKSRLLSDRFSAERPKGSFSTLEIQRTEQGDSAMYLCASSRTGVYEQYFGPGTRLTVT.

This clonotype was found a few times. Here the CDR3 reads CASSLGGVSPLHF. CDR3 nucleotides: TGTGCCAGCAGCTTAGGAGGCGTTTCACCCCTCCACTTT. This chain links TRBV7-8 with TRBJ1-6; D ambiguous. Trimming left V 1 base short and J 9 bases short, with 7 bases between. Germline assignment: CDR1 SGHVS and CDR2 FQNEAQ. This CDR3 is built from 13 residues.

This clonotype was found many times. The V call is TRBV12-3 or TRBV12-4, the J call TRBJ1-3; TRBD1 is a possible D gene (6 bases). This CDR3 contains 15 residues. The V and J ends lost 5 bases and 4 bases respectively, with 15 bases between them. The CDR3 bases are TGTGCCAGCAGTCCACAACAGGGTGCAGGAAACACCATATATTTT. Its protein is CASSPQQGAGNTIYF.

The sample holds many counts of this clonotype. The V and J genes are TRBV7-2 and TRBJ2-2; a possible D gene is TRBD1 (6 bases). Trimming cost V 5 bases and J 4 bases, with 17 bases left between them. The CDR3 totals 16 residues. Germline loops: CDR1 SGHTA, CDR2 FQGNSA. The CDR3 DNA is TGTGCCAGCAGCCGACTGACAGGAGTCCTCACCGGGGAGCTGTTTTTT. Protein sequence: CASSRLTGVLTGELFF.

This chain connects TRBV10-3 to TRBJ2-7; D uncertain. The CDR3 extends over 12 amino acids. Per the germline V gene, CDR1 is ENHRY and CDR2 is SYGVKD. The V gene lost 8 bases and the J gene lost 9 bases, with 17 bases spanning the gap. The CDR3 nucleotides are TGTGCCATCGGTCTCGGCGGAGCTGGGCAGTACTTC. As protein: CAIGLGGAGQYF.

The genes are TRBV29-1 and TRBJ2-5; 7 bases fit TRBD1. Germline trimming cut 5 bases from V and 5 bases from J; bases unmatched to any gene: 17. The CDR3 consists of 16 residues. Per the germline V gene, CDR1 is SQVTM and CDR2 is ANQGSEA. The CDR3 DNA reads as TGCAGCGTTCTCCCCGATCGAGGGGGCTGGGAGGAGACCCAGTACTTC. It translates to CSVLPDRGGWEETQYF.

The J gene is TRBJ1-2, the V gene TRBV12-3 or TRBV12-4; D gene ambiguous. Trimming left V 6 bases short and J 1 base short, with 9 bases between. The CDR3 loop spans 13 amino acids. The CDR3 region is CASSLENNYGYTF. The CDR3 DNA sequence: TGTGCCAGCAGCCTAGAAAATAACTATGGCTACACCTTC.

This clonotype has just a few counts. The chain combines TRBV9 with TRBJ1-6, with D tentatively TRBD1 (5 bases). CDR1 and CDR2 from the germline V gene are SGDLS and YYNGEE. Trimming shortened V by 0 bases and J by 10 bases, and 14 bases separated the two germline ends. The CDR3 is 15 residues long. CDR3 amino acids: CASSVEGQGGSPLHF. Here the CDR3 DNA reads TGTGCCAGCAGCGTAGAGGGCCAGGGAGGCTCACCCCTCCACTTT.

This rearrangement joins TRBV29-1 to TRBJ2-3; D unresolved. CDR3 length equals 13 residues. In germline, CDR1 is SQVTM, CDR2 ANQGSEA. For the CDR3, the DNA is TGCGGCGCGGCGAAAGGCCCCACAGATACGCAGTATTTT. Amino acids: CGAAKGPTDTQYF.

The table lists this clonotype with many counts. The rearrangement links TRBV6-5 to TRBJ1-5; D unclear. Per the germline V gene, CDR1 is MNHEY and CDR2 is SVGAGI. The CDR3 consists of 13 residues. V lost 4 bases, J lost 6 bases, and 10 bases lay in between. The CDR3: CASSLTWGQPQHF. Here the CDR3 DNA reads TGTGCCAGCAGTTTAACATGGGGTCAGCCCCAGCATTTT.

The CDR3 bases are TGTGCCAGCAGTTTCTTTCAGGGAAATTCACCCCTCCACTTT. This encodes CASSFFQGNSPLHF. This chain uses TRBV28 with TRBJ1-6, with a possible D match to TRBD1 (5 bases). CDR1 is MDHEN, CDR2 SYDVKM, per germline. Trimming stripped 3 bases from V and 7 bases from J, with 10 bases between. The CDR3 covers 14 residues.

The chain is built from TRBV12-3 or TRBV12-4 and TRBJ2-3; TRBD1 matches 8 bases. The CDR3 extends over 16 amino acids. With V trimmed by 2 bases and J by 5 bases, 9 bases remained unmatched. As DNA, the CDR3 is TGTGCCAGCAGTTTAAGGTGGACAGGGTTAGGAGATACGCAGTATTTT. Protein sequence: CASSLRWTGLGDTQYF.

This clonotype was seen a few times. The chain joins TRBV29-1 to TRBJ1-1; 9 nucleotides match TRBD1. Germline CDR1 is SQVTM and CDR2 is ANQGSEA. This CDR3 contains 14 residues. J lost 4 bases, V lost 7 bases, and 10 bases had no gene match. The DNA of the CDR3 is TGCAGCGGGAGGGACAGGGTGGGGGGCACTGAAGCTTTCTTT. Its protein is CSGRDRVGGTEAFF.

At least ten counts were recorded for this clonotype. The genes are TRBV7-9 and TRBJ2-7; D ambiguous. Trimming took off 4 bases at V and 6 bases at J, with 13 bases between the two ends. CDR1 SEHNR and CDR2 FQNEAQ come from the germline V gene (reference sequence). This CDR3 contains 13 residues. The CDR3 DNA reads TGTGCCAGCAGCTCCGCCCGGATGGTCGAGCAGTACTTC. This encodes CASSSARMVEQYF. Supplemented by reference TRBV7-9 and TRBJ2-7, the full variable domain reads DTGVSQNPRHKITKRGQNVTFRCDPISEHNRLYWYRQTLGQGPEFLTYFQNEAQLEKSRLLSDRFSAERPKGSFSTLEIQRTEQGDSAMYLCASSSARMVEQYFGPGTRLTVT.

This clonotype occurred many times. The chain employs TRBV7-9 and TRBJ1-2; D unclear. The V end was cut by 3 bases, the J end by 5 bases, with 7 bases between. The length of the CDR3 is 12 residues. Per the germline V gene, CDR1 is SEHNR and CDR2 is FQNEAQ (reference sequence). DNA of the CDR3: TGTGCCAGCAGCTTGGCCGATTATGGCTACACCTTC. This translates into CASSLADYGYTF.

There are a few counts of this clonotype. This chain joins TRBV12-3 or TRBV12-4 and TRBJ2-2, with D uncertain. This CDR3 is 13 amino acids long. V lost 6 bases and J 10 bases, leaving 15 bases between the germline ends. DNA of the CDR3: TGTGCCAGCAGCCCCCTTCTCCAGGAGGAGCTGTTTTTT. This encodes CASSPLLQEELFF.

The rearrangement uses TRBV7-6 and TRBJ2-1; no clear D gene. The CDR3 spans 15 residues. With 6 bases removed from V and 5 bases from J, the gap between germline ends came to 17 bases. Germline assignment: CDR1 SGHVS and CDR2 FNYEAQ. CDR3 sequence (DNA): TGTGCCAGCAGTTCTCCCGGACGCGGCCACAATGAGCAGTTCTTC. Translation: CASSSPGRGHNEQFF.

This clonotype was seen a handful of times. The CDR3 spells CASETGETQYF. For the CDR3, the DNA is TGTGCCAGCGAGACGGGAGAGACCCAGTACTTC. This chain uses TRBV28 with TRBJ2-5; D gene ambiguous. The CDR3 contains 11 residues. V was shortened by 8 bases and J by 4 bases, with 8 bases between the two germline ends. The germline V gene encodes CDR1 MDHEN and CDR2 SYDVKM.

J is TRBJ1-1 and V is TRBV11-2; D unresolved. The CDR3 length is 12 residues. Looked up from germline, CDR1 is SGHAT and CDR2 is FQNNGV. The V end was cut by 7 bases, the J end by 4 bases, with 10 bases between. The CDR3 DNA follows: TGTGCCAGCAAAAGGGTTAGCACTGAAGCTTTCTTT. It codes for CASKRVSTEAFF.

The chain's CDR3 is CSASGSTEAFF. CDR3 sequence (DNA): TGCAGTGCTAGCGGGAGTACTGAAGCTTTCTTT. V usage is TRBV20-1 and J usage is TRBJ1-1; D is uncertain. CDR1 is DFQATT and CDR2 is SNEGSKA in the germline V gene (reference sequence). The CDR3 is 11 residues long. V was clipped by 3 bases and J by 5 bases, with 7 bases between them.

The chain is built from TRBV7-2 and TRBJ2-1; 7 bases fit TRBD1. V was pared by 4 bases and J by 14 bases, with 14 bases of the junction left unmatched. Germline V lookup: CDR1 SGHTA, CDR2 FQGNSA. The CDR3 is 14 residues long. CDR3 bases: TGTGCCAGCAGCTCGGACAGGATTACCCCTGACGAGTTCTTC. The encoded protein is CASSSDRITPDEFF. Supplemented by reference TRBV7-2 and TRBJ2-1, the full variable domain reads GAGVSQSPSNKVTEKGKDVELRCDPISGHTALYWYRQSLGQGLEFLIYFQGNSAPDKSGLPSDRFSAERTGGSVSTLTIQRTQQEDSAVYLCASSSDRITPDEFFGPGTRLTVL.

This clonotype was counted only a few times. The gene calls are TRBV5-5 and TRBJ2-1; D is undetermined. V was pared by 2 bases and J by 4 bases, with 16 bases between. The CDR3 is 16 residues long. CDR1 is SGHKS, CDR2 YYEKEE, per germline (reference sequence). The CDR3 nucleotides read TGTGCCAGCAGCTTTGATCGAGCGTCTACTTACAATGAGCAGTTCTTC. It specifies CASSFDRASTYNEQFF.

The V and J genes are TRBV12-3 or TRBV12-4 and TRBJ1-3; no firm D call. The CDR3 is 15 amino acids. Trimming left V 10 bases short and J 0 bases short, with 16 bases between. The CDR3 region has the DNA TGTGCCACCTTCCCGGGAGCCAGCTCTGGAAACACCATATATTTT. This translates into CATFPGASSGNTIYF.

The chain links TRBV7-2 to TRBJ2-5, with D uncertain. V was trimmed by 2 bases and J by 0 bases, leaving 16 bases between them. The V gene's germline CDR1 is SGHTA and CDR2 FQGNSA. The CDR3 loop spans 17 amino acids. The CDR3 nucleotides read TGTGCCAGCAGCTTAAGGGTCTCTAATCGTTACCAAGAGACCCAGTACTTC. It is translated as CASSLRVSNRYQETQYF.

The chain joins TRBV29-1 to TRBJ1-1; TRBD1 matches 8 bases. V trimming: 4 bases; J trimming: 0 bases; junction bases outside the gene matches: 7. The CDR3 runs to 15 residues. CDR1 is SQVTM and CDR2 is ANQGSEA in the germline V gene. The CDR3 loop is CSVVRTGLMNTEAFF. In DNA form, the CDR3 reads TGCAGCGTTGTGAGGACAGGGCTCATGAACACTGAAGCTTTCTTT.

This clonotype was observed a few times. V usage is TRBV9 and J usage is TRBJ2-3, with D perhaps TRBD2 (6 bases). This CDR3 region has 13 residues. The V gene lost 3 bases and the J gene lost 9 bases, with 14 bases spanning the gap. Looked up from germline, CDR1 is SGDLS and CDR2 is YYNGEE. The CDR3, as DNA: TGTGCCAGCAGCGGCGACTTAGCGGAGACGCAGTATTTT. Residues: CASSGDLAETQYF.

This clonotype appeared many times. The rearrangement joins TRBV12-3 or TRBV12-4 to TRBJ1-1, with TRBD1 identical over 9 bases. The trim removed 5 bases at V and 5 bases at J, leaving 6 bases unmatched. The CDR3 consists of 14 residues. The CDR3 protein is CASSPDRGKTEAFF. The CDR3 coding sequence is TGTGCCAGCAGTCCGGACAGGGGAAAGACTGAAGCTTTCTTT.

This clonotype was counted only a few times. CDR3 in amino acids: CASSGIGRGASYNEQFF. The CDR3 nucleotides are TGTGCCAGCAGCGGGATAGGGCGGGGGGCTTCCTACAATGAGCAGTTCTTC. The chain couples TRBV9 to TRBJ2-1; 8 positions agree with TRBD2. Trimming took 3 bases from V and 1 from J; bases not matched to a gene: 9. The CDR3 spans 17 residues. Germline CDR1 is SGDLS and CDR2 is YYNGEE.

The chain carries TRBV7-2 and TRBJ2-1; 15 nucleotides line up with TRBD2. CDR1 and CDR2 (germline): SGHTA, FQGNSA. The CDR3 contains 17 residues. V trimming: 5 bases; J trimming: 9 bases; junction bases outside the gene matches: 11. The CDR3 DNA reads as TGTGCCAGCAGCACTACATGGACTAGCGGGGGGGCCGGTGAGCAGTTCTTC. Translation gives CASSTTWTSGGAGEQFF.

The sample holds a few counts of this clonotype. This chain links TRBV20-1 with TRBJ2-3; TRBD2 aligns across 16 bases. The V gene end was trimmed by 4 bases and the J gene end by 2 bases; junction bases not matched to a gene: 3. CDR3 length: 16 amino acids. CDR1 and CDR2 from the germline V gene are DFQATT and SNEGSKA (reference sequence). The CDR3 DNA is TGCAGTGCTACCGGGACTAGCGGGGGGGCCACAGATACGCAGTATTTT. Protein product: CSATGTSGGATDTQYF.

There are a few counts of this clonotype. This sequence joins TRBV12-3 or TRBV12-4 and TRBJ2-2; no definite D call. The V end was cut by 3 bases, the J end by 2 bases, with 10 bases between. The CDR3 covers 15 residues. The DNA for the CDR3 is TGTGCCAGCAGTTTTTCCCCAACTAACACCGGGGAGCTGTTTTTT. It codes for CASSFSPTNTGELFF.

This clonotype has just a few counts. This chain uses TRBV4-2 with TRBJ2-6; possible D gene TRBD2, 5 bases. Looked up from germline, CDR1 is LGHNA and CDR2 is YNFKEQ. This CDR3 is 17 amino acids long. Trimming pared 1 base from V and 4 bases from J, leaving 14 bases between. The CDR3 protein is CASSQAQASGGANVLTF. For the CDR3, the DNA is TGTGCCAGCAGCCAAGCCCAGGCCTCGGGAGGGGCCAACGTCCTGACTTTC.